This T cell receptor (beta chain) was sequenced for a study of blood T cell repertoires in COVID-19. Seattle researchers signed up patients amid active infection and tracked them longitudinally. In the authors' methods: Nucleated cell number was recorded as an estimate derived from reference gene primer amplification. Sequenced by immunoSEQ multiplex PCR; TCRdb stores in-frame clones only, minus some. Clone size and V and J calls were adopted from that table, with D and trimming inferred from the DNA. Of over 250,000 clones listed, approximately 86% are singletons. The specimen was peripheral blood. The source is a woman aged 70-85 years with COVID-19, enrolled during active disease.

CDR3 coding DNA: TGTGCCAGCAGTTACGTGCAGGGAGGAGGCTACACCTTC. Its translation is CASSYVQGGGYTF. This chain links TRBV6-2 or TRBV6-3 with TRBJ1-2, with a tentative D call TRBD1 (5 bases). CDR1 and CDR2 (germline): MNHEY, SVGEGT. This CDR3 contains 13 residues. Trimming pared 2 bases from V and 8 bases from J, leaving 12 bases between.